The 21 T cell receptor beta chains listed next were all sequenced from one sample in a study of T cell responses to AZD1222 COVID-19 vaccine. The method was immunoSEQ multiplex PCR; TCRdb's version includes in-frame clones alone and lacks a portion of them. The sample comprises under 200,000 clones, about nine tenths of which are singletons, and approximately 1.6% rests with the top ten. The starting material was peripheral blood, obtained on day 0 of AZD1222 vaccination. The origin of the receptors is an adult in good health.

The chain employs TRBV3-1 (or the pseudogene TRBV3-2) and TRBJ1-5; 7 bases fit TRBD1. V lost 0 bases and J lost 11; bases outside the gene matches: 13. Germline CDR1 LGHDT, CDR2 YNNKEL (reference sequence). This CDR3 is built from 16 residues. The CDR3 DNA follows: TGTGCCAGCAGCCAAGACCCGACAGGGCGGCATGGGGCCCAGCATTTT. Residues: CASSQDPTGRHGAQHF.

The chain joins TRBV11-2 to TRBJ1-2; no clear D. Germline loops: CDR1 SGHAT, CDR2 FQNNGV. The CDR3 length is 13 residues. Trimming left V 0 bases short and J 6 bases short, with 8 bases between. For the CDR3, the DNA is TGTGCCAGCAGCTTAGAAGGGAATGATGGCTACACCTTC. As protein: CASSLEGNDGYTF.

Here the CDR3 reads CATSDLSRDRGIHEQFF. The CDR3 DNA is TGTGCCACCAGTGATTTGAGCCGGGACAGGGGTATCCATGAGCAGTTCTTC. V usage is TRBV24-1 and J usage is TRBJ2-1; 10 bases map to TRBD1. Germline assignment: CDR1 KGHDR and CDR2 SFDVKD. The CDR3 totals 17 residues. After removal of 0 bases from V and 8 bases from J, the junction contained 9 bases not matched to a gene.

This clone came up a few times. This sequence joins TRBV6-5 and TRBJ1-3; 7 bases are a match to TRBD1. The length of the CDR3 is 15 residues. Losses at the gene ends were 6 bases for V and 4 bases for J; bases not matched to a gene: 9. Per the germline V gene, CDR1 is MNHEY and CDR2 is SVGAGI. DNA of the CDR3: TGTGCCAGCAGGACCCAGACAGGGTTGGGAAACACCATATATTTT. This sequence encodes CASRTQTGLGNTIYF.

The rearrangement uses TRBV12-3 or TRBV12-4 and TRBJ2-5; D is perhaps TRBD2 (7 bases). The CDR3 contains 12 residues. V dropped 8 bases and J dropped 5 bases, with 12 bases sitting between them. DNA of the CDR3: TGTGCCAGCGGGCGGGGGCAGGAGACCCAGTACTTC. This codes for CASGRGQETQYF.

Worth noting for this clone: At one of its ends the junction is not consistent with the germline gene, which may arise from a read error. This chain links TRBV7-7 with TRBJ2-5; D is unresolved. There are 14 residues in the CDR3. Germline V gene sequence: CDR1 SSHAT, CDR2 FNYEAQ (reference sequence). CDR3 DNA: TGTGCTAGCAGCTTATCGCGGATACAAGAGACCCAGTACTTC. Protein sequence: CASSLSRIQETQYF. The full variable domain, with the rest looked up from reference TRBV7-7 and TRBJ2-5, is GAGVSQSPRYKVTKRGQDVTLRCDPISSHATLYWYQQALGQGPEFLTYFNYEAQPDKSGLPSDRFSAERPEGSISTLTIQRTEQRDSAMYRCASSLSRIQETQYFGPGTRLLVL.

The J gene is TRBJ1-1, the V gene TRBV11-3, with TRBD1 matching over 8 bases. J lost 5 bases, V lost 5 bases, and 7 bases had no gene match. Germline V lookup: CDR1 SGHNT, CDR2 YENEEA. CDR3 length: 14 residues. CDR3 nucleotides: TGTGCCAGCAGCCCTGGGACAGGAGGGACTGAAGCTTTCTTT. Its protein product is CASSPGTGGTEAFF.

This chain uses TRBV3-1 (or the pseudogene TRBV3-2) with TRBJ2-2; the D is unclear. Trimming took 6 bases from V and 8 from J, leaving 13 bases between them. CDR1 LGHDT and CDR2 YNNKEL come from the germline V gene (reference sequence). There are 13 residues in the CDR3. This chain's CDR3 is CASSPNIQGELFF. The DNA for the CDR3 is TGTGCCAGCAGTCCTAACATCCAGGGGGAGCTGTTTTTT.

The chain has TRBV7-2 and TRBJ2-7; a possible D gene is TRBD2 (7 bases). V shed 3 bases and J shed 2 bases, with 8 bases lying between them. CDR3 size: 13 residues. The V gene's germline CDR1 is SGHTA and CDR2 FQGNSA. CDR3 DNA: TGTGCCAGCAGCTTGGGGGGGCCCTACGAGCAGTACTTC. It codes for CASSLGGPYEQYF. Complete variable domain (other parts from reference TRBV7-2 and TRBJ2-7): GAGVSQSPSNKVTEKGKDVELRCDPISGHTALYWYRQSLGQGLEFLIYFQGNSAPDKSGLPSDRFSAERTGGSVSTLTIQRTQQEDSAVYLCASSLGGPYEQYFGPGTRLTVT.

The rearrangement uses TRBV10-2 and TRBJ2-2, with 8 bases that match TRBD1. Trimming took 4 bases from V and 5 from J; bases not matched to a gene: 6. The CDR3 is 15 amino acids. CDR1 is WSHSY and CDR2 is SAAADI in the germline V gene. The CDR3 bases are TGCGCCAGCAGTGGGCCAGGGGGCGGGACCGGGGAGCTGTTTTTT. It yields the protein CASSGPGGGTGELFF.

V and J are TRBV2 and TRBJ2-7; D not resolved. The CDR3 has 11 residues. Trimming pared 5 bases from V and 1 base from J, leaving 3 bases between. The V gene's germline CDR1 is SNHLY and CDR2 FYNNEI. CDR3 sequence: CASSQSYEQYF. CDR3 DNA: TGTGCCAGCAGTCAGTCCTACGAGCAGTACTTC.

The J gene is TRBJ1-1, the V gene TRBV29-1; maybe TRBD1 (5 bases). Trimming stripped 5 bases from V and 6 bases from J, with 13 bases between. Germline-derived CDR1 and CDR2 are SQVTM and ANQGSEA. This CDR3 is 12 amino acids long. CDR3 DNA: TGCAGCGTTAAAGGGGCAGAGGCTGAAGCTTTCTTT. Translating gives CSVKGAEAEAFF.

This chain joins TRBV28 and TRBJ1-5; D gene unclear. V was trimmed by 2 bases and J by 4 bases, leaving 12 bases between them. Germline V lookup: CDR1 MDHEN, CDR2 SYDVKM. This CDR3 contains 15 residues. In DNA, the CDR3 is TGTGCCAGCAGTTTACGGTCAGAATTAAATCAGCCCCAGCATTTT. Its translation: CASSLRSELNQPQHF.

This chain uses TRBV19 with TRBJ1-6; D remains unclear. V dropped 5 bases and J dropped 7 bases, with 15 bases sitting between them. Germline V lookup: CDR1 LNHDA, CDR2 SQIVND (reference sequence). CDR3 size: 15 residues. CDR3 sequence (DNA): TGTGCCAGTAGTGAAGCTACACTTCGCAATTCACCCCTCCACTTT. This gives the protein CASSEATLRNSPLHF.

The chain employs TRBV4-2 and TRBJ1-3; possible D gene TRBD1, 5 bases. Germline assignment: CDR1 LGHNA and CDR2 YNFKEQ. V gave up 1 base and J gave up 1 base, with 11 bases separating them. This CDR3 spans 16 amino acids. The CDR3 bases are TGTGCCAGCAGCCAAGGGAGGGCAGGGTCTGGAAACACCATATATTTT. Its protein product is CASSQGRAGSGNTIYF.

The chain uses TRBV7-2 and TRBJ1-5; D unclear. V lost 2 bases and J 5 bases, leaving 7 bases between the germline ends. There are 13 residues in the CDR3. Germline V CDR1 and CDR2: SGHTA, FQGNSA. CDR3 nucleotide sequence: TGTGCCAGCAGCTTAATCACGGATCAGCCCCAGCATTTT. Amino acid sequence: CASSLITDQPQHF. The complete variable domain, with remaining parts taken from reference TRBV7-2 and TRBJ1-5, reads GAGVSQSPSNKVTEKGKDVELRCDPISGHTALYWYRQSLGQGLEFLIYFQGNSAPDKSGLPSDRFSAERTGGSVSTLTIQRTQQEDSAVYLCASSLITDQPQHFGDGTRLSIL.

This clone was picked up one time. The CDR3 reads CASSLQGNQPQHF. The CDR3, as DNA: TGTGCCAGCAGCTTACAGGGAAATCAGCCCCAGCATTTT. The chain uses TRBV7-6 and TRBJ1-5, with D maybe TRBD1 (5 bases). The V gene's germline CDR1 is SGHVS and CDR2 FNYEAQ. The CDR3 covers 13 residues. Trimming removed 2 bases at V and 4 bases at J, with 6 bases between.

The CDR3: CATTPGGTIETQYF. CDR3 DNA sequence: TGCGCCACCACCCCGGGGGGGACCATAGAGACCCAGTACTTC. This chain connects TRBV5-1 to TRBJ2-5; 8 nucleotides line up with TRBD2. Looked up from germline, CDR1 is SGHRS and CDR2 is YFSETQ. The CDR3 runs 14 residues. Trimming removed 9 bases from V and 4 bases from J; junction bases left unmatched: 11.

This chain connects TRBV28 to TRBJ1-2; D is uncertain. This CDR3 has 14 amino acids. Deletions cut 2 bases from V and 4 bases from J, with 11 bases between. CDR1 is MDHEN, CDR2 SYDVKM, per germline. In DNA form, the CDR3 reads TGTGCCAGCAGTTTAGCAGAGTCAATCTATGGCTACACCTTC. Its translation: CASSLAESIYGYTF.

The V call is TRBV29-1, the J call TRBJ1-1; tentative D call: TRBD1 (6 bases). Trimming took off 4 bases at V and 0 bases at J, with 9 bases between the two ends. Germline CDR1 SQVTM, CDR2 ANQGSEA. The CDR3 extends over 13 amino acids. The CDR3 region is CSVVGQLNTEAFF. The DNA for the CDR3 is TGCAGCGTTGTGGGACAATTGAACACTGAAGCTTTCTTT.

The chain carries TRBV15 and TRBJ1-2, with D perhaps TRBD1 (5 bases). Trimming cost V 0 bases and J 4 bases, with 12 bases left between them. The CDR3 totals 15 residues. From germline, CDR1 is LNHNV and CDR2 YYDKDF (reference sequence). The CDR3 spells CATSRDPAGGYGYTF. The CDR3 DNA follows: TGTGCCACCAGCAGAGATCCGGCCGGGGGCTATGGCTACACCTTC. Combining the CDR3 with reference TRBV15 and TRBJ1-2 gives the whole variable domain DAMVIQNPRYQVTQFGKPVTLSCSQTLNHNVMYWYQQKSSQAPKLLFHYYDKDFNNEADTPDNFQSRRPNTSFCFLDIRSPGLGDTAMYLCATSRDPAGGYGYTFGSGTRLTVV.